The rows below give T cell receptor beta chains drawn from one sample of a study of T cell repertoires and Cas9 in healthy adults. Sequencing used immunoSEQ multiplex PCR; TCRdb keeps in-frame clones, though not all of them. The table lists approximately 16,000 clones, about 89% of them singletons. Sequencing was carried out using Tregs (CD4+, CD25+, CD127-, CD137-, CD154-) from PBMCs; culture status not recorded. The receptors shown here come from a human donor in good health. Both conserved end residues are part of each CDR3. Each record gives: CDR3 length, D gene, clone size, J gene, V gene, CDR3 DNA, CDR3 protein. The D gene is left open where the match is weak. Clone size is given for some rows only: seen once, a few or many times, or a class if the clone is expanded.

16	-	-	TRBJ2-7	TRBV25-1	TGTGCCAGCAGTGAATCTATCAGGATAAGCTCCTACGAGCAGTACTTC	CASSESIRISSYEQYF
19	TRBD1	few	TRBJ1-5	TRBV14	TGTGCCAGCAGCCACCCGGGACAGTGCCCCCGGGGTGGCAATCAGCCCCAGCATTTT	CASSHPGQCPRGGNQPQHF
15	TRBD2	-	TRBJ2-5	TRBV18	TGTGCCAGCTCACCGAGCGGGGGGCCTCAAGAGACCCAGTACTTC	CASSPSGGPQETQYF
14	-	-	TRBJ1-1	TRBV28	TGTGCCAGCAGGTTAGGACGGAGGAACACTGAAGCTTTCTTT	CASRLGRRNTEAFF
14	-	once	TRBJ1-2	TRBV30	TGTGCCTGGAGTGTCCCTAGGGATTACTATGGCTACACCTTC	CAWSVPRDYYGYTF
14	-	-	TRBJ2-3	TRBV5-1	TGCGCCAGCAGCTTGCGAGCAGGGCCGGATACGCAGTATTTT	CASSLRAGPDTQYF
14	-	-	TRBJ2-7	TRBV5-1	TGCGCCAGCAGCAGAGACTTTTCCTCCTACGAGCAGTACTTC	CASSRDFSSYEQYF
13	-	-	TRBJ2-7	TRBV2	TGTGCCAGCAGTGAATTAGTCTCCCACGAGCAGTACTTC	CASSELVSHEQYF
15	-	-	TRBJ1-4	TRBV9	TGTGCCAGCAGCGTAGTAGGTGGGCTTGGTGAAAAACTGTTTTTT	CASSVVGGLGEKLFF
13	-	-	TRBJ2-2	TRBV5-1	TGCGCCAGCAGCCCGGCGGGCAGGGCGAGTCTGTTTTTT	CASSPAGRASLFF
18	-	-	TRBJ1-2	TRBV21-1	TGTGCCAGCAGCCCGAGACAGGGGGCGCGGGCAGCTAACTATGGCTACACCTTC	CASSPRQGARAANYGYTF
13	-	-	TRBJ1-2	TRBV2	TGTGCCAGCAGTGTATTGGGGTTGCAGGGCTACACCTTC	CASSVLGLQGYTF
15	-	-	TRBJ1-4	TRBV9	TGTGCCAGCAGCGTAGCGATGGGATTCGGTGAAAAACTGTTTTTT	CASSVAMGFGEKLFF
16	-	-	TRBJ1-1	TRBV12-2	TGTGCAAGTCGCTTAGCGGACAGTTGGACGAACACTGAAGCTTTCTTT	CASRLADSWTNTEAFF
15	TRBD1	-	TRBJ1-5	TRBV7-9	TGTGCCAGCAGTCCAGGGGGCGCTTATAATCAGCCCCAGCATTTT	CASSPGGAYNQPQHF
12	-	once	TRBJ2-5	TRBV29-1	TGCAGCGTTGAAGGAAACCAAGAGACCCAGTACTTC	CSVEGNQETQYF
13	-	once	TRBJ2-5	TRBV7-7	TGTGCTAGCAGCTTAGCGAAGGAAGAGACCCAGTACTTC	CASSLAKEETQYF
14	-	-	TRBJ2-5	TRBV5-1	TGCGCCAGCAGCGGGATGGCCTCGGGGGAGACCCAGTACTTC	CASSGMASGETQYF
14	-	-	TRBJ2-1	TRBV29-1	TGCAGCGCTGACAGCCAGAGCTCCTACAATGAGCAGTTCTTC	CSADSQSSYNEQFF
14	-	-	TRBJ1-1	TRBV15	TGTGCCACCAGCAGAGGACAGACCTACACTGAAGCTTTCTTT	CATSRGQTYTEAFF
17	TRBD2	-	TRBJ2-2	TRBV2	TGTGCCAGCTGCTGCGATCGAAGGACTAGTTTGACCGGGGAGCTGTTTTTT	CASCCDRRTSLTGELFF
14	TRBD1	once	TRBJ1-2	TRBV6-5	TGTGCCAGCAGTAGAGACAGGGTGCGTTATGGCTACACCTTC	CASSRDRVRYGYTF
17	TRBD1	-	TRBJ1-1	TRBV10-3	TGTGCCATCAGTGGGGGGACAGGGGGCGGCAAGAACACTGAAGCTTTCTTT	CAISGGTGGGKNTEAFF
14	-	-	TRBJ1-3	TRBV6-5	TGTGCCAGCAGACAAACAGGGTCTGGAAACACCATATATTTT	CASRQTGSGNTIYF
17	-	few	TRBJ1-3	TRBV11-2	TGTGCCAGCAGCCCCGCCGTTGGCCCCCTCTCTGGAAACACCATATATTTT	CASSPAVGPLSGNTIYF
16	TRBD1	-	TRBJ2-7	TRBV7-2	TGTGCCAGCAGCTTATATCTCCAGGGGGCTTCCTACGAGCAGTACTTC	CASSLYLQGASYEQYF
14	-	-	TRBJ2-3	TRBV7-9	TGTGCCAGCAGCTTCGGAGTTAGCACAGATACGCAGTATTTT	CASSFGVSTDTQYF
12	-	-	TRBJ2-7	TRBV6-6	TGTGCCAGCAGTTATGAGCCCTACGAGCAGTACTTC	CASSYEPYEQYF
14	-	-	TRBJ1-1	TRBV6-6	TGTGCCAGCAGTTACTTAAGCTTGGACACTGAAGCTTTCTTT	CASSYLSLDTEAFF
16	TRBD1	-	TRBJ1-5	TRBV19	TGTGCCAGTAGTATTCTCGGACAGGAGGGGTATCAGCCCCAGCATTTT	CASSILGQEGYQPQHF
13	-	-	TRBJ2-7	TRBV18	TGTGCCAGCTCACTTGGACAGATCTACGAGCAGTACTTC	CASSLGQIYEQYF
19	TRBD1	-	TRBJ2-6	TRBV4-2	TGTGCCAGCAGCCAAACTCTAGGACAGGGCATCTCTGGGGCCAACGTCCTGACTTTC	CASSQTLGQGISGANVLTF
11	-	-	TRBJ2-5	TRBV5-4	TGTGCCAGCAGCTTCGGGGAGACCCAGTACTTC	CASSFGETQYF
15	-	-	TRBJ2-7	TRBV2	TGTGCCAGCAGTCCGACGGCATTTCCTATCTACGAGCAGTACTTC	CASSPTAFPIYEQYF
13	-	few	TRBJ2-2	TRBV5-1	TGCGCCAGCAGCTTGGCACGCCACGGGGAGCTGTTTTTT	CASSLARHGELFF
18	TRBD2	-	TRBJ2-7	TRBV18	TGTGCCAGCTCACCACCTCATGAAGGGGGTCGGGGGGGCTACGAGCAGTACTTC	CASSPPHEGGRGGYEQYF
17	-	once	TRBJ2-2	TRBV5-1	TGCGCCAGCAGCCCCAGAGCTTCGAGTCCTAACACCGGGGAGCTGTTTTTT	CASSPRASSPNTGELFF
17	TRBD1	-	TRBJ2-3	TRBV5-6	TGTGCCAGCAGCGTTACCCTGGGACAGGGGATAGGAGATACGCAGTATTTT	CASSVTLGQGIGDTQYF
17	TRBD1	-	TRBJ1-1	TRBV28	TGTGCCAGCAGTCTAATCACAGGGGCCCAAGAAAACACTGAAGCTTTCTTT	CASSLITGAQENTEAFF
16	TRBD1	-	TRBJ1-3	TRBV11-2	TGTGCCAGCAGCCTCCGACAGGGACGCTCTGGAAACACCATATATTTT	CASSLRQGRSGNTIYF
15	TRBD1	-	TRBJ1-6	TRBV10-2	TGCGCCAGCAGTCCCGGGACAGGGGGTAGCTCACCCCTCCACTTT	CASSPGTGGSSPLHF
15	-	-	TRBJ2-1	TRBV5-5	TGTGCCAGCAGCTTGGCCGCGACTTACTACAATGAGCAGTTCTTC	CASSLAATYYNEQFF